Listed below are T cell receptor beta chains from one sample, sequenced in a study of CD8 T cells in ankylosing spondylitis. Via MiXCR, TCRdb re-called the 5' RACE reads, giving one row per CDR3 protein. The sample consists of 100,000 to 150,000 distinct CDR3 sequences, about 15% of them appearing once. Source material: blood, either unsorted or a sorted T cell fraction (not recorded which). These receptors originate from a male donor with ankylosing spondylitis. Each CDR3 is given with its conserved first and last residue. The D gene is left open where the match is weak. Only some rows state a clone size, as once, few, many or a class for expanded clones.

clone size | D gene | J gene | V gene | CDR3 protein | CDR3 DNA
. | . | TRBJ1-1 | TRBV28 | CASSFLGRAETEAFF | TGTGCCAGCAGTTTCCTCGGCAGGGCGGAGACTGAAGCTTTCTTT
few | . | TRBJ2-7 | TRBV29-1 | CSVEDRGRWGEQYF | TGCAGCGTTGAAGATCGGGGCAGGTGGGGGGAGCAGTACTTC
. | . | TRBJ2-7 | TRBV9 | CASSANLAAASYEQYF | TGTGCCAGCAGCGCGAACTTAGCGGCGGCCTCCTACGAGCAGTACTTC
few | TRBD2 | TRBJ2-5 | TRBV3-1 | CASSPRLAEYQETQYF | TGTGCCAGCAGCCCAAGACTAGCGGAGTACCAAGAGACCCAGTACTTC
. | . | TRBJ1-4 | TRBV15 | CATSGPLGHSEKLFF | TGTGCCACCAGCGGGCCCTTAGGCCATTCGGAAAAACTGTTTTTT
. | TRBD2 | TRBJ2-5 | TRBV29-1 | CSVNNGTSAYQETQYF | TGCAGCGTGAACAACGGGACTAGCGCGTACCAAGAGACCCAGTACTTC
few | . | TRBJ2-3 | TRBV7-9 | CASSAPLDTQYF | TGTGCCAGCAGCGCACCTTTAGATACGCAGTATTTT
few | TRBD2 | TRBJ2-1 | TRBV29-1 | CSVAETSGPNEQFF | TGCAGCGTTGCCGAGACTAGCGGGCCCAATGAGCAGTTCTTC
. | . | TRBJ2-1 | TRBV24-1 | CATSDSLAPEQFF | TGTGCCACCAGTGACTCTCTAGCCCCTGAGCAGTTCTTC
few | TRBD2 | TRBJ2-7 | TRBV27 | CASSFREGDEQYF | TGTGCCAGCAGTTTCCGGGAGGGGGACGAGCAGTACTTC
many | . | TRBJ1-1 | TRBV4-1 | CASSQVPRVKRTEAFF | TGCGCCAGCAGCCAAGTGCCACGGGTTAAACGGACTGAAGCTTTCTTT
. | . | TRBJ2-7 | TRBV7-9 | CASSLAHGTLVYEQYF | TGTGCCAGCAGCTTAGCGCACGGGACGCTTGTCTACGAGCAGTACTTC
few | . | TRBJ1-2 | TRBV24-1 | CASGAREGYGYTF | TGTGCCTCCGGAGCTAGGGAAGGCTATGGCTACACCTTC
. | TRBD2 | TRBJ2-3 | TRBV7-8 | CASSPSLAESTDTQYF | TGTGCCAGCAGCCCCTCGCTAGCGGAAAGCACAGATACGCAGTATTTT
. | TRBD2 | TRBJ2-5 | TRBV13 | CASSPGLAGRRETQYF | TGTGCCAGCAGCCCTGGACTAGCGGGGAGGAGAGAGACCCAGTACTTC
few | . | TRBJ2-1 | TRBV4-2 | CASSQGGGYNEQFF | TGTGCCAGCAGCCAAGGGGGCGGTTACAATGAGCAGTTCTTC
. | . | TRBJ1-6 | TRBV5-6 | CASSFNSPLHF | TGTGCCAGCAGCTTCAATTCACCCCTCCACTTT
few | . | TRBJ1-1 | TRBV11-1 | CASRLDTEAFF | TGTGCCAGCAGACTGGACACTGAAGCTTTCTTT
many | . | TRBJ1-6 | TRBV12-3/TRBV12-4 | CASSNRGTPLHF | TGTGCCAGCAGTAACCGTGGGACACCCCTCCACTTT
. | . | TRBJ1-5 | TRBV28 | CASSPISWDQPQHF | TGTGCCAGCAGTCCGATATCTTGGGATCAGCCCCAGCATTTT
few | . | TRBJ2-7 | TRBV2 | CASSASSAAF | TGTGCCAGCAGCGCCTCCTCGGCCGCCTTC
. | . | TRBJ1-6 | TRBV21-1 | CASSKIHGGVGYSPLHF | TGTGCCAGCAGCAAAATCCACGGAGGGGTAGGGTATTCACCCCTCCACTTT
. | TRBD2 | TRBJ2-1 | TRBV27 | CAIAGGPLWEQFF | TGTGCTATAGCGGGAGGGCCTCTCTGGGAGCAGTTCTTC
few | TRBD1 | TRBJ2-1 | TRBV20-1 | CSALDRIQSLGEQFF | TGCAGTGCTCTGGACAGGATACAGTCCCTGGGTGAGCAGTTCTTC
many | . | TRBJ2-1 | TRBV12-3/TRBV12-4 | CASSNMPSSYNEQFF | TGTGCCAGCAGTAATATGCCCAGCTCCTACAATGAGCAGTTCTTC
many | TRBD2 | TRBJ2-1 | TRBV7-3 | CASSLRGGSNEQFF | TGTGCCAGCAGCCTCCGGGGCGGGAGCAATGAGCAGTTCTTC
many | . | TRBJ1-1 | TRBV29-1 | CSSEAGVNTEAFF | TGCAGCTCAGAGGCAGGAGTGAACACTGAAGCTTTCTTT
few | . | TRBJ1-1 | TRBV4-1 | CASSQDLATGTNTEAFF | TGCGCCAGCAGCCAAGATCTAGCCACAGGAACGAACACTGAAGCTTTCTTT
few | . | TRBJ2-7 | TRBV5-6 | CASSPVRDIVSYEQYF | TGTGCCAGCAGCCCGGTCAGGGACATCGTTTCCTACGAGCAGTACTTC
few | . | TRBJ1-5 | TRBV6-6 | CASSFEGDQHF | TGTGCCAGCAGTTTTGAAGGGGACCAGCATTTT
. | . | TRBJ2-3 | TRBV19 | CASSMAVMRYTQYF | TGTGCCAGTAGTATGGCAGTTATGAGGTATACGCAGTATTTT
few | . | TRBJ2-2 | TRBV15 | CATGLTLHRGGTGELFF | TGTGCCACCGGTCTAACCTTACACAGGGGGGGGACCGGGGAGCTGTTTTTT
. | TRBD2 | TRBJ2-3 | TRBV12-3/TRBV12-4 | CASSLGTSGSRFTDTQYF | TGTGCCAGCAGTTTAGGGACTAGCGGGAGCAGATTCACAGATACGCAGTATTTT
few | . | TRBJ1-5 | TRBV4-1 | CASSPTAFSNQPQHF | TGCGCCAGCAGCCCTACAGCATTTAGCAATCAGCCCCAGCATTTT
many | . | TRBJ2-3 | TRBV6-5 | CASSYAGSGDTQYF | TGTGCCAGCAGTTACGCGGGATCCGGGGATACGCAGTATTTT
many | . | TRBJ1-5 | TRBV6-1 | CASRGDQFSNQPQHF | TGTGCCTCCCGGGGGGACCAGTTTAGCAATCAGCCCCAGCATTTT
few | . | TRBJ1-1 | TRBV12-3/TRBV12-4 | CASSPSRAGYTEAFF | TGTGCCAGCAGTCCTAGCCGGGCAGGATACACTGAAGCTTTCTTT
few | . | TRBJ2-1 | TRBV9 | CASSATTGDQNEQFF | TGTGCCAGCAGTGCCACGACTGGGGATCAAAATGAGCAGTTCTTC
. | . | TRBJ2-1 | TRBV29-1 | CSVGAASWRDNYNEQFF | TGCAGCGTTGGGGCAGCGTCCTGGCGGGATAACTACAATGAGCAGTTCTTC
few | TRBD1 | TRBJ1-6 | TRBV6-1 | CASSQRQGSPLHF | TGTGCCAGCAGCCAGCGACAGGGGTCACCCCTCCACTTT
few | . | TRBJ2-2 | TRBV24-1 | CATQDRNTGELFF | TGTGCCACCCAGGACAGGAACACCGGGGAGCTGTTTTTT
many | TRBD1 | TRBJ1-1 | TRBV28 | CASSLSRGQVRFGKAFF | TGTGCCAGCAGTTTATCCCGTGGACAGGTGAGATTCGGGAAAGCTTTCTTT
many | TRBD1 | TRBJ1-1 | TRBV6-1 | CASSARTGNTEAFF | TGTGCCAGCAGTGCCAGGACAGGGAACACTGAAGCTTTCTTT
few | . | TRBJ1-6 | TRBV6-5 | CASSYQVRGTSPLHF | TGTGCCAGCAGTTATCAAGTGCGTGGTACTTCACCCCTCCACTTT
. | TRBD1 | TRBJ2-7 | TRBV20-1 | CSASVLGQESSYEQYF | TGCAGTGCTAGTGTCTTAGGACAGGAGAGCTCCTACGAGCAGTACTTC